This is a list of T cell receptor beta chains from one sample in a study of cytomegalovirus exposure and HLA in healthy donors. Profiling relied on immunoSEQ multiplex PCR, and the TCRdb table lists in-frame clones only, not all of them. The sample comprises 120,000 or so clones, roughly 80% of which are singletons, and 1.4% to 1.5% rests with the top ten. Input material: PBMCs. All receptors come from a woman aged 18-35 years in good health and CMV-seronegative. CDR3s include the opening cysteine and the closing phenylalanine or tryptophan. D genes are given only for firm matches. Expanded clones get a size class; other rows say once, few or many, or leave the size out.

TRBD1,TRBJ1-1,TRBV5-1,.,TGCGCCAGCAGCATACGGACAGGGGCAGAGGATTTCTTT,CASSIRTGAEDFF
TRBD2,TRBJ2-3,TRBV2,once,TGTGCCAGCTGGACTAGCGGGAGCCCTTCGGGAGATACGCAGTATTTT,CASWTSGSPSGDTQYF
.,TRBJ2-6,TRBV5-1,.,TGCGCCAGCAGCCGGGACTCTGGGGCCAACGTCCTGACTTTC,CASSRDSGANVLTF
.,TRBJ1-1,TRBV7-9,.,TGTGCCAGCAGCCTGGGTTTGGTGGAGGGCACTGAAGCTTTCTTT,CASSLGLVEGTEAFF
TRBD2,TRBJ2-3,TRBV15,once,TGTGCCACCAGCGCCACCGGGACTAGCGGGACCCGCACAGATACGCAGTATTTT,CATSATGTSGTRTDTQYF
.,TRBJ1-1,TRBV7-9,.,TGTGCCAGCAGCTTGTCCGCGGTGACTGAAGCTTTCTTT,CASSLSAVTEAFF
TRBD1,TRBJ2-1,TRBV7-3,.,TGTGCCAGCAGCACCCAGAGGGACAGGGTGTACAATGAGCAGTTCTTC,CASSTQRDRVYNEQFF
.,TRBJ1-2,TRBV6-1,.,TGTGCCAGCAGGCCCAACAGGGAATATGGCTACACCTTC,CASRPNREYGYTF
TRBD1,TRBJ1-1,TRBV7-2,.,TGTGCCAGCAGCCCAGGGGGCGAGGGCACTGAAGCTTTCTTT,CASSPGGEGTEAFF
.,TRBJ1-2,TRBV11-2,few,TGTGCCAGCAGCCTAAACAGGGTTCGGGGCTACACCTTC,CASSLNRVRGYTF
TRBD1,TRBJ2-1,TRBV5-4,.,TGTGCCAGCAGCCTTACCGGGACAGCCTTTAATGAGCAGTTCTTC,CASSLTGTAFNEQFF
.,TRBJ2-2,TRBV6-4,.,TGTGCCAGCAGCCGAGAATTTACGAACACCGGGGAGCTGTTTTTT,CASSREFTNTGELFF
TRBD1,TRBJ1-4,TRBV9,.,TGTGCCAGCAGCGTAGGGACAGGGGGCGATAATGAAAAACTGTTTTTT,CASSVGTGGDNEKLFF
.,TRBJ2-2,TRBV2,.,TGTGCCAGCAGTGACGGTCTTCGAGGGACCGGGGAGCTGTTTTTT,CASSDGLRGTGELFF
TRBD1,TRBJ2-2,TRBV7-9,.,TGTGCCAGCACCTCGACCGGGACAGGGGTAAACGGGGAGCTGTTTTTT,CASTSTGTGVNGELFF
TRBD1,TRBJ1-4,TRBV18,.,TGTGCCAGCTCACTGGGACAGGCCTCTAATGAAAAACTGTTTTTT,CASSLGQASNEKLFF
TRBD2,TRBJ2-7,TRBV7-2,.,TGTGCCAGCAGCTTAGCGATTAGCGGGCGCCACGAGCAGTACTTC,CASSLAISGRHEQYF
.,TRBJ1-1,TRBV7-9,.,TGTGCCAGCAGCCTAGAACTCTCGGGAGCTTTCTTT,CASSLELSGAFF
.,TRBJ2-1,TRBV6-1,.,TGTGCCAGCAGTGAAAGGAGTCTCAATGAGCAGTTCTTC,CASSERSLNEQFF
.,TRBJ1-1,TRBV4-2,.,TGTGCCAGCAGCCCCCGGGGGGGGATGAACACTGAAGCTTTCTTT,CASSPRGGMNTEAFF
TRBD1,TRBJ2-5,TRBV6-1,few,TGTGCCAGCAGCCGGGACAGGTACCAAGAGACCCAGTACTTC,CASSRDRYQETQYF
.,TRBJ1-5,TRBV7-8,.,TGTGCCAGCAGCTTATATATCGTGGAGGGAAAAAGCAATCAGCCCCAGCATTTT,CASSLYIVEGKSNQPQHF
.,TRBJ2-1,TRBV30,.,TGTGCCTGGGAGAGGAGGGATGAGCAGTTCTTC,CAWERRDEQFF
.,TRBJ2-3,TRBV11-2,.,TGTGCCAGCAGGTTAACAGCAGATACGCAGTATTTT,CASRLTADTQYF
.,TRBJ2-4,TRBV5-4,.,TGTGCCAGCAGCGGAACCCGGGTCGCTTTAGACAGTCAGTACTTC,CASSGTRVALDSQYF
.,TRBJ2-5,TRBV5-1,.,TGCGCCAGCAGCTTAGGCGGGGAAGAGACCCAGTACTTC,CASSLGGEETQYF
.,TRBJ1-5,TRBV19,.,TGTGCCAGTAGGGACAGATATAGCAATCAGCCCCAGCATTTT,CASRDRYSNQPQHF
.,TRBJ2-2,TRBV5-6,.,TGTGCCAGCAGCTTGTATTTACAGGTCGGCTTCGGGGAGCTGTTTTTT,CASSLYLQVGFGELFF
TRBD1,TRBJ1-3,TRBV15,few,TGTGCCACCAGCAGAGGGGGACAGGGTCGGTACACCATATATTTT,CATSRGGQGRYTIYF
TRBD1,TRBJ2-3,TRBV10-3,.,TGTGCCATCAGTGAGAGGGGACAGGGGGGGACAGATACGCAGTATTTT,CAISERGQGGTDTQYF
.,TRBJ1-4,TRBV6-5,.,TGTGCCAGCAGTTACTCGACAGAGAGACCAGGAAAACTGTTTTTT,CASSYSTERPGKLFF
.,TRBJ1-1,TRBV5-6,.,TGTGCCAGCAGCTTCGGCAGGGCACGGACTGAAGCTTTCTTT,CASSFGRARTEAFF
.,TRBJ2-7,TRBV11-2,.,TGTGCCAGCAGCTCGCCGGGACACCATTACGAGCAGTACTTC,CASSSPGHHYEQYF
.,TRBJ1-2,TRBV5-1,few,TGCGCCAGCAGCGAGGGCTATGGCTACACCTTC,CASSEGYGYTF
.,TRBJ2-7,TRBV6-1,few,TGTGCCAGCAGTGACCCCTTACAGGGGACTCCTTGGGACGAGCAGTACTTC,CASSDPLQGTPWDEQYF
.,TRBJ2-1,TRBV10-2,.,TGCGCCACCGGAGGGCGGGAGGCCTCAGGGGGGGAGCAGTTCTTC,CATGGREASGGEQFF
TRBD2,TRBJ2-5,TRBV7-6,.,TGTGCCAGCAGTTACGGACCCGCGGGGGGGCCAGAGACCCAGTACTTC,CASSYGPAGGPETQYF
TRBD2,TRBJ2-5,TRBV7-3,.,TGTGCCAGCAGCACTAGCGGGGGGCCCCTGGGAACCCAGTACTTC,CASSTSGGPLGTQYF
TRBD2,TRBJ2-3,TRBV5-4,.,TGTGCCAGCAGCTCTCCTAGCGGGGGTGTTACGCAGTATTTT,CASSSPSGGVTQYF
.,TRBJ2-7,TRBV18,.,TGTGCCAGCGCTTGGCACAGGGACGACGAGCAGTACTTC,CASAWHRDDEQYF
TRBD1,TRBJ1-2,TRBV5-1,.,TGCGCCAGCAGCTTGGAGGGACAGGGGGTCTATGGCTACACCTTC,CASSLEGQGVYGYTF
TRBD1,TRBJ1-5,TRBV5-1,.,TGCGCCAGCAGCGAACAGGGGACTCAGCCCCAGCATTTT,CASSEQGTQPQHF
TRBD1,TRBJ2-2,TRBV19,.,TGTGCCAGTAGTACCTTCGGGACAGTTACCGGGGAGCTGTTTTTT,CASSTFGTVTGELFF
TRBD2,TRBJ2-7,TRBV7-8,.,TGTGCCAGCAGCGATGGACTAGCGGGAGTCCCAGGGTACGAGCAGTACTTC,CASSDGLAGVPGYEQYF
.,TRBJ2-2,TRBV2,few,TGTGCCAGCAGTGATGTAGCACGGGTTCCCGGCACCGGGGAGCTGTTTTTT,CASSDVARVPGTGELFF
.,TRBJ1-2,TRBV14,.,TGTGCCAGCAGCCGAGGTGGCAGTAGGGGCTATGGCTACACCTTC,CASSRGGSRGYGYTF
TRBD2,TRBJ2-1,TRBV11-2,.,TGTGCCAGCAGCTTAGAGGGACTAGCGGGAGGGCCTGATACCTACAATGAGCAGTTCTTC,CASSLEGLAGGPDTYNEQFF
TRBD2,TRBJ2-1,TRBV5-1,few,TGCGCCAGCAGCTTGGGACTAGCGGGGGACTACAATGAGCAGTTCTTC,CASSLGLAGDYNEQFF
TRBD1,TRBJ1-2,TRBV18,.,TGTGCCAGCTCACCGCAGGGGGTAAACTATGGCTACACCTTC,CASSPQGVNYGYTF
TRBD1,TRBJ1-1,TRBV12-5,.,TGTGCTAGTGGGACAGGGTCGGTTGGGGCTTTCTTT,CASGTGSVGAFF
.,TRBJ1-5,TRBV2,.,TGTGCCACCTCATTCAGGGATCAGCCCCAGCATTTT,CATSFRDQPQHF
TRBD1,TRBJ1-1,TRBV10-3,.,TGTGCCATCAGTGTCGAAAGGGGGACAGGGGTAGGGAACACTGAAGCTTTCTTT,CAISVERGTGVGNTEAFF
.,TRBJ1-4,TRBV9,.,TGTGCCAGCAGCGAAGGAAACGGGAGGGGTGAAAAACTGTTTTTT,CASSEGNGRGEKLFF
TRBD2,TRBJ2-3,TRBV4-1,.,TGCGCCAGTGGACTAGCGGGAGGCTCTACAGATACGCAGTATTTT,CASGLAGGSTDTQYF
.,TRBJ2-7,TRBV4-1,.,TGCGCCAGCAGCCTGAGGGGGACGGGCTACGAGCAGTACTTC,CASSLRGTGYEQYF
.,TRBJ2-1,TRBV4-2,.,TGTGCCAGCAGCCAACTCGACCTCGACAGGACCAATGAGCAGTTCTTC,CASSQLDLDRTNEQFF
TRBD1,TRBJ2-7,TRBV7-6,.,TGTGCCAGCAGCTTATTCGCGGGACAGGGAGTCTCCTACGAGCAGTACTTC,CASSLFAGQGVSYEQYF
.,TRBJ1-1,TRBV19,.,TGTGCCAGTAGTGCCCCCCGTCAGGGTGAAGGCACTGAAGCTTTCTTT,CASSAPRQGEGTEAFF
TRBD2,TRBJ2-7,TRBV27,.,TGTGCCAGCAGTTTATCGGGGACTAGCGGGAGACACACCTACGAGCAGTACTTC,CASSLSGTSGRHTYEQYF
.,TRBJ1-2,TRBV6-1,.,TGTGCCAGCAGTGAACAGGGGATCGCCTATGGCTACACCTTC,CASSEQGIAYGYTF